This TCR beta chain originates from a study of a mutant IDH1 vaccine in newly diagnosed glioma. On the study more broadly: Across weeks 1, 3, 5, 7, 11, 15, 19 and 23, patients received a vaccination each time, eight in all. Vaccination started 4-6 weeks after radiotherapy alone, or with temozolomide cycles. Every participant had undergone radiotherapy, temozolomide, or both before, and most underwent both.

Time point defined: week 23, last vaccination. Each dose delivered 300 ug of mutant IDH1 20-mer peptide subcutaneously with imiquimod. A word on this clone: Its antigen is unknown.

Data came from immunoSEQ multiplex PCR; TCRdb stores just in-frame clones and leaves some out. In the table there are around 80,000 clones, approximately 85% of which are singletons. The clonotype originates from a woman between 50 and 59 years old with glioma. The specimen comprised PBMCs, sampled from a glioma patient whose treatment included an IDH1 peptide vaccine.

DNA of the CDR3: TGTGCCAGCAGTTTCCAGGTGCCCTATAATGAAAAACTGTTTTTT. It encodes CASSFQVPYNEKLFF. V and J are TRBV6-5 and TRBJ1-4, with D unresolved. The CDR3 contains 15 residues. Between the trimmed V and J ends, which lost 4 bases and 4 bases, there was a span of 13 bases. CDR1 MNHEY and CDR2 SVGAGI come from the germline V gene.